This T cell receptor beta chain appears in the sequencing data of a study of CD8 T cells in Susac syndrome. Germline V gene data show CDR1 as SQVTM and CDR2 as ANQGSEA. J gave up 3 bases and V 6 bases, and 6 bases lay outside the gene matches. The CDR3 is 13 amino acids. Isolation of CD8+ and CD4+ T cells was performed negatively, whereas enrichment of TEMRA cells was done by FACS. Random hexamers were used to reverse transcribe the RNA input (roughly 0.5 to 1 ug). The authors amplified TCR beta CDR3 across 54 Vbeta and 13 Jbeta using immunoSEQ multiplex PCR. TCRdb independently ran MiXCR on the immunoSEQ multiplex PCR reads; one entry per CDR3 protein. This sample has about 300,000 distinct CDR3 sequences, with approximately 85% found just once.

The V and J genes are TRBV29-1 and TRBJ2-7, with TRBD1 matching 9 bases. This TCR was recovered from a human donor with multiple sclerosis. Sequenced material: CD8+ T cells from PBMCs. As DNA, the CDR3 is TGCAGCGTCCGGACAGGGGCGGACTACGAGCAGTACTTC. Translated: CSVRTGADYEQYF.